This T cell receptor beta chain emerged from a study of T cells after yellow fever vaccination. CDR1 is DFQATT, CDR2 SNEGSKA, per germline (reference sequence). The CDR3 covers 13 residues. With 3 bases removed from V and 4 bases from J, the gap between germline ends came to 9 bases. TCRdb independently ran MiXCR on the 5' RACE reads; one entry per CDR3 protein. The sample has about 120,000 distinct CDR3 sequences; almost 9% are singletons. The sequence was obtained from a man younger than 30 who received the YFV17D yellow fever vaccine. This rearrangement joins TRBV20-1 to TRBJ2-2, with unresolved D. The material sequenced was CD8+ T cells sorted from PBMCs, taken on the day of the yellow fever booster vaccination. This chain's CDR3 is CSARAGFTGELFF. The CDR3 DNA sequence: TGCAGTGCTAGGGCCGGATTCACCGGGGAGCTGTTTTTT.